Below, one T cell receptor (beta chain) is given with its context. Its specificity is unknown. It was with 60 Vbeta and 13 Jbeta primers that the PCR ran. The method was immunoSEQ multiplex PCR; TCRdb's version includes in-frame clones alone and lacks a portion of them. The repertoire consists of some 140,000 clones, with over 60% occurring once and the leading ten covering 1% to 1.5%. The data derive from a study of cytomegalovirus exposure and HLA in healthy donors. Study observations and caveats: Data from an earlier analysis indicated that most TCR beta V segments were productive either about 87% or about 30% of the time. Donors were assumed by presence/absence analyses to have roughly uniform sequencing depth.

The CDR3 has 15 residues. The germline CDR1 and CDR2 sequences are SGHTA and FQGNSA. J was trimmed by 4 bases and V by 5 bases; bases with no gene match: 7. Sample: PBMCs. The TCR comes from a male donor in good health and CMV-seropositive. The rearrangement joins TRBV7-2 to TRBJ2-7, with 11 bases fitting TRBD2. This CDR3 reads CASSPIAGGRYEQYF. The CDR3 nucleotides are TGTGCCAGCAGCCCGATAGCGGGAGGGAGGTACGAGCAGTACTTC.